The rows below give T cell receptor beta chains drawn from one sample of a study of vaccination and CD4 T cells after COVID-19. TCRdb called the PCR reads again in MiXCR, with one record for every CDR3 protein. Seen here are around 20,000 distinct CDR3 sequences, approximately 46% observed once, and the top ten hold approximately 6.8%. Which antigens these TCRs recognize remains unknown. Sample: CD4+ T cells from blood, cultured in vitro, taken before SARS-CoV-2 vaccination. All receptors derive from a human donor who had recovered from COVID-19. CDR3s include the opening cysteine and the closing phenylalanine or tryptophan. Fields, in order: D gene, V gene, CDR3 protein. The D gene is left open where the match is weak.

D gene: .
V gene: TRBV20-1
CDR3 protein: CSASRYTGELFF

D gene: .
V gene: TRBV5-1
CDR3 protein: CASSLAGLHLSNTQYF

D gene: .
V gene: TRBV20-1
CDR3 protein: CSARGAPGGSNQPQHF

D gene: TRBD1
V gene: TRBV27
CDR3 protein: CASSGGTGGMRANEKLFF

D gene: .
V gene: TRBV19
CDR3 protein: CASSIGGNEQFF

D gene: .
V gene: TRBV11-3
CDR3 protein: CASSQTVANTGELFF

D gene: TRBD1
V gene: TRBV12-3/TRBV12-4
CDR3 protein: CASSYDRGEAFF

D gene: TRBD1
V gene: TRBV27
CDR3 protein: CASRRDRGFGTDTQYF

D gene: .
V gene: TRBV7-9
CDR3 protein: CASSSERGGVETQYF

D gene: .
V gene: TRBV28
CDR3 protein: CASSLAGAPYNEQFF

D gene: TRBD1
V gene: TRBV6-2/TRBV6-3
CDR3 protein: CASRSYRGEAFF

D gene: .
V gene: TRBV11-3
CDR3 protein: CASSSTGSVPLANYGYTF

D gene: TRBD1
V gene: TRBV20-1
CDR3 protein: CSARVDRANEAFF

D gene: TRBD1
V gene: TRBV6-1
CDR3 protein: CASRTMGQGYGYTF

D gene: .
V gene: TRBV29-1
CDR3 protein: CSVLLGRGTEAFF

D gene: .
V gene: TRBV25-1
CDR3 protein: CARRRSGVTYNEQFF

D gene: TRBD1
V gene: TRBV29-1
CDR3 protein: CSGRQGRGETQYF

D gene: TRBD1
V gene: TRBV6-4
CDR3 protein: CASSESWGQGHTEAFF

D gene: .
V gene: TRBV10-1
CDR3 protein: CASSGGSAAEQYF

D gene: .
V gene: TRBV20-1
CDR3 protein: CSARGEYEQYF

D gene: .
V gene: TRBV2
CDR3 protein: CASSEGSRSPLHF

D gene: .
V gene: TRBV11-3
CDR3 protein: CASSFSQETQYF

D gene: .
V gene: TRBV6-1
CDR3 protein: CASSAGPSTDTQYF

D gene: .
V gene: TRBV15
CDR3 protein: CATSRGSTSSGNTIYF

D gene: TRBD1
V gene: TRBV7-8
CDR3 protein: CASSLRTGGTEAFF

D gene: TRBD1
V gene: TRBV6-5
CDR3 protein: CASSFTGGRETEAFF

D gene: .
V gene: TRBV12-3/TRBV12-4
CDR3 protein: CASSLFSARGPDTQYF

D gene: .
V gene: TRBV6-1
CDR3 protein: CASINWGGNQPQHF

D gene: TRBD2
V gene: TRBV9
CDR3 protein: CASSVGGRGEETQYF

D gene: .
V gene: TRBV7-6
CDR3 protein: CASSLGGGGNQPQHF

D gene: TRBD2
V gene: TRBV7-2
CDR3 protein: CASSLTSGGSYEQYF

D gene: TRBD1
V gene: TRBV6-1
CDR3 protein: CASSDRDRGHGYTF

D gene: .
V gene: TRBV20-1
CDR3 protein: CSNRESTDTQYF

D gene: .
V gene: TRBV10-3
CDR3 protein: CASHAGKSEAFF

D gene: TRBD1
V gene: TRBV2
CDR3 protein: CASIPGQGAMNTEAFF

D gene: .
V gene: TRBV7-2
CDR3 protein: CASSLPQAPNQPQHF

D gene: TRBD1
V gene: TRBV15
CDR3 protein: CATSRGGQGAYEQYF

D gene: .
V gene: TRBV7-9
CDR3 protein: CASSLVSNEQYF

D gene: .
V gene: TRBV20-1
CDR3 protein: CSVRRGAGNTIYF

D gene: .
V gene: TRBV20-1
CDR3 protein: CSARVWPGAGNTIYF

D gene: TRBD1
V gene: TRBV6-1
CDR3 protein: CASSPGQGVGNTIYF

D gene: .
V gene: TRBV2
CDR3 protein: CASSPQAYEQYF

D gene: TRBD1
V gene: TRBV6-2/TRBV6-3
CDR3 protein: CASRRTGGGYGYTF

D gene: .
V gene: TRBV11-3
CDR3 protein: CASSLADLADTQYF

D gene: .
V gene: TRBV29-1
CDR3 protein: CSAGGDYEQYF

D gene: .
V gene: TRBV4-3
CDR3 protein: CASSPKNYERNTDTQYF

D gene: TRBD1
V gene: TRBV20-1
CDR3 protein: CSARDSRGPYGYTF